Detailed here is one T cell receptor (beta chain). The data belong to a study of blood T cell repertoires in COVID-19. Only in-frame clones appear in the TCRdb table, and some are missing; sequencing was by immunoSEQ multiplex PCR. The sample includes about 200,000 clones, over 70% of them seen just once. What was sequenced was peripheral blood. The origin of this receptor is a man aged 55 to 70 with acute or convalescent COVID-19.

The CDR3 region is CASSLLEISMETQYF. The CDR3 coding sequence is TGCGCCAGCAGCTTGCTTGAAATCAGTATGGAGACCCAGTACTTC. This chain connects TRBV5-1 to TRBJ2-5; no reliable D call. V gave up 1 base and J gave up 5 bases, with 15 bases separating them. Germline CDR1 SGHRS, CDR2 YFSETQ. This CDR3 contains 15 residues.